This TCR beta chain was sequenced for a study of blood T cell repertoires in COVID-19. Looking at the study overall: The analysed material was cDNA or gDNA that came from T cells, B-cell-depleted T cells, or PBMCs.

The data were produced by immunoSEQ multiplex PCR, yet TCRdb's version contains in-frame clones alone and is incomplete. The sample carries about 67,000 clones, approximately 87% recorded once. Germline loops: CDR1 SGDLS, CDR2 YYNGEE. V lost 0 bases and J lost 11, with 14 bases in between. The CDR3 runs 14 residues. The V and J genes are TRBV9 and TRBJ1-4, with D possibly TRBD1 on 5 matching bases. The receptor was derived from a man between 45 and 60 years old with active COVID-19. The sequenced sample was peripheral blood. The CDR3 reads CASSVGRRGAKLFF. In DNA, the CDR3 is TGTGCCAGCAGCGTAGGGCGGCGGGGCGCGAAACTGTTTTTT.